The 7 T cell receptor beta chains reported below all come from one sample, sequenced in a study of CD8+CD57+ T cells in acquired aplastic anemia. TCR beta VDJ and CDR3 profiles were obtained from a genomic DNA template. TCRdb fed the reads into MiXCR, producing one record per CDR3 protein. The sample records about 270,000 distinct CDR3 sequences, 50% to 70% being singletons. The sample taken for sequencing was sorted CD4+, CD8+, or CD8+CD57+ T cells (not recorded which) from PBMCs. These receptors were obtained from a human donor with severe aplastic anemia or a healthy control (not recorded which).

The DNA for the CDR3 is TGTGCCACCAGCTTACCGGGACTAGCGGCGGATACGCAGTATTTT. Translating gives CATSLPGLAADTQYF. The rearrangement joins TRBV15 to TRBJ2-3; 11 nucleotides align to TRBD2. With V trimmed by 5 bases and J by 6 bases, 7 bases remained unmatched. The CDR3 consists of 15 residues. Germline V gene sequence: CDR1 LNHNV, CDR2 YYDKDF (reference sequence).

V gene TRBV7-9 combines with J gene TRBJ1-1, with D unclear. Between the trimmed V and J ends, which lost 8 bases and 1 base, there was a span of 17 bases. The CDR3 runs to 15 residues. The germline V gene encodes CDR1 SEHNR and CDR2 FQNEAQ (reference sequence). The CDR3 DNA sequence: TGTGCCAGCGGACCCACCGGCGGAGAGAACACTGAAGCTTTCTTT. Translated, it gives CASGPTGGENTEAFF.

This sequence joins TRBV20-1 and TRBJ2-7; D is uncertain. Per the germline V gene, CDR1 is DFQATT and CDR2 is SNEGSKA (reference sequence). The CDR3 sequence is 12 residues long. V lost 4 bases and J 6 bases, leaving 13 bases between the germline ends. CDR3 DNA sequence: TGCAGTGCTAAAAAAGGCCCAGGCGAGCAGTACTTC. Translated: CSAKKGPGEQYF.

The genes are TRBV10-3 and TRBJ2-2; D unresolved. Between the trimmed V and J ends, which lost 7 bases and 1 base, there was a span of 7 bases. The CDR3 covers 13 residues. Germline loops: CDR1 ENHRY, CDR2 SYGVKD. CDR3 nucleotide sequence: TGTGCCATCACTCCAGGGAACACCGGGGAGCTGTTTTTT. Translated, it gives CAITPGNTGELFF.

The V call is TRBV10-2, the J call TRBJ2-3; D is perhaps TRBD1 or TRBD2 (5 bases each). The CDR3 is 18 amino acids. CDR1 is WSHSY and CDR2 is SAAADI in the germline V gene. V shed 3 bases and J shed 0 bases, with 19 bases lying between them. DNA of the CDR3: TGCGCCAGCAGTGAACGGGACGATCGTTATGATAGCACAGATACGCAGTATTTT. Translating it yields CASSERDDRYDSTDTQYF.

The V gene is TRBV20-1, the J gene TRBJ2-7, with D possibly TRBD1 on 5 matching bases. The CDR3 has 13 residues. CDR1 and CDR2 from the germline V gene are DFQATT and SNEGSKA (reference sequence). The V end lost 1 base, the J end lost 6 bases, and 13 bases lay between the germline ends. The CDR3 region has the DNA TGCAGTGCTAGAGGCAGGGCTCAACTCGAGCAGTACTTC. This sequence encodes CSARGRAQLEQYF.

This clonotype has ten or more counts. The CDR3 DNA sequence: TGTGCCAGCAGCACCCGACAGGGGGTTCAGCCCCAGCATTTT. Its translation is CASSTRQGVQPQHF. This chain links TRBV5-6 with TRBJ1-5; 9 bases are shared with TRBD1. Germline V gene lookup returns CDR1 SGHDT and CDR2 YYEEEE. The CDR3 loop spans 14 amino acids. V trimming: 4 bases; J trimming: 6 bases; junction bases outside the gene matches: 5.